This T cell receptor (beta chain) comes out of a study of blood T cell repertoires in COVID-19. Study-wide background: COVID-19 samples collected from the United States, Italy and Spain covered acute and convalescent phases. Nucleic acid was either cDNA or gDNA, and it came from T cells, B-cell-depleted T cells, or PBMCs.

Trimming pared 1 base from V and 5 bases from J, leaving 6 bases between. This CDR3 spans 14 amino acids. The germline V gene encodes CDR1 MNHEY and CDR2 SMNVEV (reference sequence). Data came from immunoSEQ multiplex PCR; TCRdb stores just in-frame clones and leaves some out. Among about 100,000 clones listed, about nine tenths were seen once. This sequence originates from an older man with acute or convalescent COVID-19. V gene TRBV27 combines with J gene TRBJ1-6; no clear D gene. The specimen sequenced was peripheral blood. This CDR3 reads CASSLWGDNSPLHF. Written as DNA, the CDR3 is TGTGCCAGCAGTTTATGGGGAGATAATTCACCCCTCCACTTT.